This T cell receptor (beta chain) was captured in a study of blood T cells in healthy people across ages. Study outcomes and limitations: A roughly linear fall in TCR beta diversity per million T cells was seen with increasing age.

Primers used in a second PCR of about 6 to 11 cycles were a sample-barcoded 5' primer and a J-beta primer mix. TCRdb passed the 5' RACE reads through MiXCR, listing each CDR3 protein once. The data contain about 760,000 distinct CDR3 sequences, roughly three fifths of them seen just once; the ten biggest clones take up roughly 24%. With regard to this clonotype: No antigen is known for it.

The CDR3 runs 15 residues. Trimming shortened V by 7 bases and J by 0 bases, and 16 bases separated the two germline ends. CDR1 is SQVTM, CDR2 ANQGSEA, per germline. The clonotype comes from a man aged 40-49 years in good health. The sample was blood. The chain joins TRBV29-1 to TRBJ2-1; D may correspond to TRBD1 or TRBD2 (6 bases each). DNA of the CDR3: TGCAGCGCCGAGGGGGGTCCGAGCTCCTACAATGAGCAGTTCTTC. Translation gives CSAEGGPSSYNEQFF.